A selection of T cell receptor beta chains follows, all from one sample in a study of blood T cells in healthy people across ages. One entry per CDR3 protein results from TCRdb running MiXCR on the 5' RACE reads. The sample yields over a million distinct CDR3 sequences, around 43% seen once. The sample comprised blood. These receptors were obtained from a woman aged 60 to 75 in good health. The CDR3 runs from the conserved cysteine through the conserved F or W. The order of the fields is V gene, J gene, CDR3 length, clone size, D gene, CDR3 protein, CDR3 DNA. A D gene is named only where the DNA matches it firmly. Only part of the rows carry a size: once, few, many, or a class if the clone is expanded.

V: TRBV12-3/TRBV12-4
J: TRBJ2-3
length: 21
size: once
D: .
CDR3: CASSSSLGRRRAADSTDTQYF
DNA: TGTGCCAGCAGTTCCTCCCTCGGACGGAGAAGAGCCGCTGATTCCACAGATACGCAGTATTTT

V: TRBV20-1
J: TRBJ2-7
length: 15
size: few
D: TRBD2
CDR3: CSARDGSGGVYEQYF
DNA: TGCAGTGCTAGAGATGGAAGCGGGGGGGTTTACGAGCAGTACTTC

V: TRBV14
J: TRBJ1-1
length: 13
size: once
D: .
CDR3: CASSHRRNTEAFF
DNA: TGTGCCAGCAGCCATAGGCGGAACACTGAAGCTTTCTTT

V: TRBV7-9
J: TRBJ2-7
length: 15
size: few
D: TRBD1
CDR3: CASSSGQGEIDEQYF
DNA: TGTGCCAGCAGCTCTGGACAGGGGGAGATCGACGAGCAGTACTTC

V: TRBV20-1
J: TRBJ2-7
length: 14
size: .
D: TRBD1
CDR3: CSARRGLRAYEQYF
DNA: TGCAGTGCTAGAAGGGGGCTTCGGGCCTACGAGCAGTACTTC

V: TRBV6-6
J: TRBJ2-7
length: 15
size: .
D: .
CDR3: CASSYVAGPGDEQYF
DNA: TGTGCCAGCAGTTACGTTGCAGGGCCCGGGGACGAGCAGTACTTC

V: TRBV5-1
J: TRBJ2-7
length: 18
size: .
D: TRBD1
CDR3: CASSSEGQVGVVGCEQYF
DNA: TGCGCCAGCAGCTCCGAGGGACAGGTAGGAGTTGTGGGGTGCGAGCAGTACTTC

V: TRBV10-3
J: TRBJ1-1
length: 15
size: .
D: .
CDR3: CAISESRAPAAEAFF
DNA: TGTGCCATCAGTGAGTCTAGGGCACCGGCCGCTGAAGCTTTCTTT

V: TRBV27
J: TRBJ1-5
length: 16
size: .
D: .
CDR3: CASTPGTPGGGQPQHF
DNA: TGTGCCTCAACACCCGGGACACCGGGGGGCGGTCAGCCCCAGCATTTT

V: TRBV2
J: TRBJ2-7
length: 15
size: .
D: TRBD1
CDR3: CASAPRPGQGHEQYF
DNA: TGTGCCAGCGCCCCACGACCGGGACAGGGCCACGAGCAGTACTTC

V: TRBV5-5
J: TRBJ2-3
length: 14
size: .
D: .
CDR3: CASSLLWGEETQYF
DNA: TGTGCCAGCAGCTTGCTTTGGGGAGAGGAGACGCAGTATTTT

V: TRBV27
J: TRBJ1-2
length: 14
size: .
D: .
CDR3: CASSSNGHSCGYTF
DNA: TGTGCCAGCAGTTCAAACGGCCATAGCTGTGGCTACACCTTC

V: TRBV28
J: TRBJ1-2
length: 13
size: .
D: .
CDR3: CASNNRENYGYTF
DNA: TGTGCCAGCAACAACAGAGAAAACTATGGCTACACCTTC

V: TRBV4-1
J: TRBJ2-3
length: 17
size: .
D: TRBD1
CDR3: CASSQEVTGAHTDTQYF
DNA: TGCGCCAGCAGCCAAGAGGTTACAGGGGCGCACACAGATACGCAGTATTTT

V: TRBV29-1
J: TRBJ2-1
length: 13
size: .
D: TRBD2
CDR3: CSGGLAGDNEQFF
DNA: TGCAGCGGGGGACTAGCGGGGGATAATGAGCAGTTCTTC

V: TRBV27
J: TRBJ2-7
length: 15
size: .
D: .
CDR3: CASSLAWLASYEQYF
DNA: TGTGCCAGCAGTTTAGCCTGGCTAGCTTCCTACGAGCAGTACTTC

V: TRBV12-3/TRBV12-4
J: TRBJ2-1
length: 14
size: .
D: .
CDR3: CASRISSGYNEQFF
DNA: TGTGCCAGCAGGATATCGAGCGGGTACAATGAGCAGTTCTTC

V: TRBV2
J: TRBJ1-2
length: 15
size: few
D: TRBD1
CDR3: CASSEGQGIYYGYTF
DNA: TGTGCCAGCAGTGAAGGACAGGGGATTTACTATGGCTACACCTTC

V: TRBV5-1
J: TRBJ1-4
length: 15
size: .
D: .
CDR3: CASRASGTADEKLFF
DNA: TGCGCCAGCAGAGCAAGCGGGACCGCCGATGAAAAACTGTTTTTT

V: TRBV4-1
J: TRBJ2-7
length: 19
size: .
D: TRBD1
CDR3: CASSQDVRDRTVISYEQYF
DNA: TGCGCCAGCAGCCAAGATGTCCGGGACAGGACCGTTATCAGCTACGAGCAGTACTTC

V: TRBV20-1
J: TRBJ1-5
length: 15
size: .
D: .
CDR3: CSARGVDGGYQPQHF
DNA: TGCAGTGCTAGGGGGGTGGACGGGGGATACCAGCCCCAGCATTTT

V: TRBV7-2
J: TRBJ1-2
length: 13
size: few
D: .
CDR3: CASSSYQGSGYTF
DNA: TGTGCCAGCAGCTCCTATCAGGGTAGTGGCTACACCTTC

V: TRBV14
J: TRBJ2-7
length: 13
size: .
D: .
CDR3: CASSQVVNNEQYF
DNA: TGTGCCAGCAGCCAAGTTGTGAACAATGAGCAGTACTTC

V: TRBV9
J: TRBJ2-7
length: 15
size: many
D: .
CDR3: CASSVATVETREQYF
DNA: TGTGCCAGCAGCGTAGCTACGGTGGAGACGAGAGAGCAGTACTTC

V: TRBV9
J: TRBJ1-6
length: 16
size: .
D: .
CDR3: CASSVEAGADNSPLHF
DNA: TGTGCCAGCAGCGTAGAGGCCGGGGCGGATAATTCACCCCTCCACTTT

V: TRBV4-2
J: TRBJ1-2
length: 14
size: .
D: .
CDR3: CASSQERFSRGYTF
DNA: TGTGCCAGCAGCCAAGAACGGTTCTCGCGTGGCTACACCTTC

V: TRBV18
J: TRBJ2-2
length: 14
size: .
D: .
CDR3: CASSGPGGTGELFF
DNA: TGTGCCAGCTCGGGCCCCGGCGGCACCGGGGAGCTGTTTTTT

V: TRBV9
J: TRBJ2-7
length: 15
size: few
D: .
CDR3: CASSVEPAQPYEQYF
DNA: TGTGCCAGCAGCGTAGAACCGGCACAGCCCTACGAGCAGTACTTC

V: TRBV11-2
J: TRBJ1-1
length: 19
size: .
D: TRBD1
CDR3: CASSLVDRVYREVNTEAFF
DNA: TGTGCCAGCAGCTTAGTGGACAGGGTCTATCGGGAGGTGAACACTGAAGCTTTCTTT

V: TRBV29-1
J: TRBJ2-4
length: 11
size: .
D: .
CDR3: CSGDHPGMRYF
DNA: TGCAGCGGTGATCATCCCGGGATGAGGTACTTC

V: TRBV20-1
J: TRBJ2-7
length: 14
size: .
D: TRBD2
CDR3: CSAREGGRADEQYF
DNA: TGCAGTGCTAGAGAGGGCGGGAGGGCCGACGAGCAGTACTTC

V: TRBV10-3
J: TRBJ2-5
length: 13
size: few
D: .
CDR3: CAISGQVQETQYF
DNA: TGTGCCATCAGTGGACAGGTACAAGAGACCCAGTACTTC

V: TRBV5-1
J: TRBJ1-1
length: 15
size: once
D: .
CDR3: CASSLGRGFDTEAFF
DNA: TGCGCCAGCAGCTTGGGGCGGGGGTTTGACACTGAAGCTTTCTTT

V: TRBV5-1
J: TRBJ2-2
length: 16
size: .
D: .
CDR3: CASSLDSPMNTGELFF
DNA: TGCGCCAGCAGCCTTGACAGCCCGATGAACACCGGGGAGCTGTTTTTT

V: TRBV29-1
J: TRBJ2-7
length: 14
size: .
D: TRBD1
CDR3: CSVEPGQGASEQYF
DNA: TGCAGCGTTGAACCGGGACAGGGGGCCTCCGAGCAGTACTTC

V: TRBV2
J: TRBJ2-7
length: 12
size: .
D: .
CDR3: CAILGDSYEQYF
DNA: TGTGCCATCCTAGGGGATTCCTACGAGCAGTACTTC

V: TRBV30
J: TRBJ2-1
length: 15
size: .
D: TRBD1
CDR3: CAWSATGGWHNEQFF
DNA: TGTGCCTGGAGTGCGACAGGGGGCTGGCACAATGAGCAGTTCTTC

V: TRBV7-9
J: TRBJ2-1
length: 14
size: .
D: TRBD2
CDR3: CASSLGLGYDEQFF
DNA: TGTGCCAGCAGCCTGGGACTAGGGTACGATGAGCAGTTCTTC

V: TRBV2
J: TRBJ2-4
length: 13
size: .
D: .
CDR3: CASSDETGLRQYF
DNA: TGTGCCAGCAGTGATGAGACAGGCCTGAGGCAGTACTTC

V: TRBV21-1
J: TRBJ1-5
length: 14
size: few
D: .
CDR3: CASSEPTGDQPQHF
DNA: TGTGCCAGCAGCGAACCGACAGGGGACCAGCCCCAGCATTTT

V: TRBV6-2/TRBV6-3
J: TRBJ2-3
length: 15
size: .
D: .
CDR3: CASLGGQGGTDTQYF
DNA: TGTGCCAGCTTGGGGGGACAAGGGGGCACAGATACGCAGTATTTT

V: TRBV20-1
J: TRBJ2-1
length: 13
size: .
D: .
CDR3: CSARDPLDNEQFF
DNA: TGCAGTGCTAGAGATCCACTAGACAATGAGCAGTTCTTC

V: TRBV20-1
J: TRBJ2-7
length: 15
size: many
D: .
CDR3: CSAPGHQGLPYEQYF
DNA: TGCAGTGCCCCTGGTCACCAGGGCCTCCCCTACGAGCAGTACTTC